Listed below are T cell receptor beta chains from one sample, sequenced in a study of T cells during gluten challenge in celiac disease. TCRdb used MiXCR to reprocess the single-cell sequencing reads, holding one entry per CDR3 protein. The repertoire has about 620 distinct CDR3 sequences, roughly 45% of them found once; the top ten carry roughly a third. Sample: gluten-specific CD4+ T cells sorted from blood using tetramers, taken at baseline or on day 6, 14 or 28 of gluten challenge (not recorded which). The origin of the receptors is a female donor with celiac disease. CDR3s include the opening cysteine and the closing phenylalanine or tryptophan. D genes are given only for firm matches. Size is omitted from some rows. Given values are once, few, many or a class for expanded clones.

>.|.|TRBV7-9|TRBJ1-1
CASSPGQRKAFF
TGTGCCAGCAGTCCGGGACAAAGAAAAGCTTTCTTT
>.|once|TRBV20-1|TRBJ1-2
CSARDYSAYGYTF
TGCAGTGCTAGAGATTATTCGGCTTATGGCTACACCTTC
>.|few|TRBV19|TRBJ2-3
CAPPRSNTQYF
TGTGCCCCTCCCCGTTCTAATACGCAGTATTTT
>.|once|TRBV5-1|TRBJ1-6
CASSPSRRNSPLHF
TGCGCCAGCAGCCCCTCGCGGAGGAATTCACCCCTCCACTTT
>TRBD1|.|TRBV24-1|TRBJ2-5
CATSDPTGGDETQYF
TGTGCCACCAGTGATCCCACAGGGGGCGATGAGACCCAGTACTTC
>.|.|TRBV4-3|TRBJ2-5
CASAGNLYQETQYF
TGCGCCAGCGCGGGAAATCTGTACCAAGAGACCCAGTACTTC
>.|.|TRBV7-3|TRBJ1-4
CASSHGLNNEKLFF
TGTGCCAGCAGCCACGGACTGAACAATGAAAAACTGTTTTTT
>TRBD2|few|TRBV6-1|TRBJ2-5
CASSDAGGVGTQYF
TGTGCCAGCAGTGACGCGGGGGGAGTTGGGACCCAGTACTTC
>TRBD1|.|TRBV15|TRBJ2-5
CATSSPNRGGQETQYF
TGTGCCACCAGCAGTCCTAACAGGGGCGGCCAAGAGACCCAGTACTTC
>TRBD1|.|TRBV5-1|TRBJ2-2
CASSAGQGSAGELFF
TGCGCCAGCAGCGCCGGACAGGGTTCCGCCGGGGAGCTGTTTTTT
>.|.|TRBV20-1|TRBJ1-1
CSAKVGGNTEAFF
TGCAGTGCTAAGGTGGGGGGAAACACTGAAGCTTTCTTT
>.|few|TRBV4-3|TRBJ1-1
CASSQDGSHTEAFF
TGCGCCAGCAGCCAAGACGGCAGCCACACTGAAGCTTTCTTT
>.|.|TRBV6-5|TRBJ2-5
CASSWTGTGRKTQYF
TGTGCCAGCAGTTGGACCGGGACCGGTAGAAAGACCCAGTACTTC
>.|.|TRBV7-2|TRBJ2-3
CASSLVVQGGDTQYF
TGTGCCAGCAGCTTAGTGGTACAGGGAGGGGATACGCAGTATTTT
>.|once|TRBV9|TRBJ2-2
CASSMTMDAGELFF
TGTGCCAGCAGCATGACAATGGACGCCGGGGAGCTGTTTTTT
>TRBD1|.|TRBV7-2|TRBJ1-4
CASSRGGQGGTREKLFF
TGTGCCAGCAGCCGGGGGGGACAGGGGGGGACGCGTGAAAAACTGTTTTTT
>.|once|TRBV20-1|TRBJ2-7
CSATRTGPSYEQYF
TGCAGTGCTACAAGGACGGGCCCATCCTACGAGCAGTACTTC
>TRBD2|.|TRBV19|TRBJ2-7
CASSIGLAGRDEQYF
TGTGCCAGTAGTATTGGACTAGCGGGACGCGACGAGCAGTACTTC
>.|.|TRBV18|TRBJ2-1
CASLTETVYNEQFF
TGTGCCAGCTTGACCGAGACAGTCTACAATGAGCAGTTCTTC
>.|.|TRBV28|TRBJ2-7
CASGPGAGFYEQYF
TGTGCCAGCGGACCCGGGGCGGGCTTCTACGAGCAGTACTTC
>.|.|TRBV5-1|TRBJ2-7
CVSSLQGSAEEQYF
TGCGTCAGCAGCTTGCAGGGCAGCGCGGAGGAGCAGTACTTC
>.|.|TRBV4-2|TRBJ2-1
CASSQDGSSAHSYNEQFF
TGTGCCAGCAGCCAAGATGGTTCTAGCGCCCACTCCTACAATGAGCAGTTCTTC
>TRBD1|.|TRBV7-9|TRBJ2-7
CASSLAKGTGLTGYEQYF
TGTGCCAGCAGCTTAGCCAAAGGGACAGGGCTCACCGGGTACGAGCAGTACTTC
>.|.|TRBV6-5|TRBJ2-1
CASSDRQSYNEQFF
TGTGCCAGCAGCGACCGACAAAGTTACAATGAGCAGTTCTTC
>TRBD2|once|TRBV12-3/TRBV12-4|TRBJ2-5
CASRSPRLAGETQYF
TGTGCCAGCAGGAGTCCCCGACTAGCAGGCGAGACCCAGTACTTC
>TRBD2|.|TRBV4-3|TRBJ2-1
CASSRVLAFSSYNEQFF
TGCGCCAGCAGCCGAGTACTAGCGTTTAGCTCCTACAATGAGCAGTTCTTC
>.|.|TRBV18|TRBJ2-2
CASSPATAGTGELFF
TGTGCCAGCTCACCAGCGACAGCTGGCACCGGGGAGCTGTTTTTT
>.|.|TRBV19|TRBJ2-1
CATVEGSYNEQFF
TGTGCCACTGTGGAGGGATCCTACAATGAGCAGTTCTTC
>TRBD1|.|TRBV19|TRBJ1-4
CASSIDMTGDEKLFF
TGTGCCAGTAGTATAGACATGACAGGGGATGAAAAACTGTTTTTT
>.|.|TRBV14|TRBJ2-1
CASSQDRQAAQFF
TGTGCCAGCAGCCAAGATCGGCAGGCGGCGCAGTTCTTC
>.|few|TRBV28|TRBJ2-6
CASFASGANVLTF
TGTGCCAGTTTCGCATCCGGGGCCAACGTCCTGACTTTC